This note documents a single TCR beta chain sequence. The antigen remains unidentified. The sample belongs to a study of cytomegalovirus exposure and HLA in healthy donors. This CDR3 contains 16 residues. CDR1 and CDR2 from the germline V gene are SGHTA and FQGNSA. The junction had 7 bases not matched to a gene; V was cut back by 2 bases and J by 5 bases. PCR employed 60 Vbeta and 13 Jbeta primers. This table comes from immunoSEQ multiplex PCR, and its TCRdb copy is limited to in-frame clones, with some not included. The data hold roughly 150,000 clones, with about 75% observed a single time. General study findings and limits: Researchers counted over 150 TCR beta chains as cytomegalovirus-associated.

The TCR originated in a young man in good health and CMV-seronegative. The chain uses TRBV7-2 and TRBJ2-2; the match to TRBD2 covers 8 bases. The sample consisted of PBMCs. CDR3 coding DNA: TGTGCCAGCAGCTTATATCCGGGAGGGGGTACCGGGGAGCTGTTTTTT. Residues: CASSLYPGGGTGELFF.